This T cell receptor (beta chain) derives from a study of blood T cells in healthy people across ages. Study results and limitations: Unsorted PBMC input precluded a conclusive naive versus antigen-experienced comparison.

Together with a sample-barcoded 5' primer, a J-beta primer mix was included in a second PCR lasting about 7 to 11 cycles. TCRdb re-analysed the 5' RACE reads in MiXCR, keeping a single row per CDR3 protein. This sample yields 750,000 or so distinct CDR3 sequences, of which roughly 25% are seen a single time; roughly 9% belongs to the top ten. The V gene lost 2 bases and the J gene lost 7 bases, with 21 bases spanning the gap. CDR3 length equals 17 residues. Per the germline V gene, CDR1 is MNHNY and CDR2 is SVGAGI (reference sequence). A word on this clonotype: The antigen remains unidentified.

These data were also reused for a study on T cells of mothers and their children.

Source material: blood. This TCR derives from a boy aged 5-17 years in good health. This chain connects TRBV6-6 to TRBJ2-1, with a tentative D call TRBD2 (6 bases). CDR3 in DNA: TGTGCCAGCAGTTACGGATCATGGGCGGGGCGGGCGAATGAGCAGTTCTTC. It specifies CASSYGSWAGRANEQFF.